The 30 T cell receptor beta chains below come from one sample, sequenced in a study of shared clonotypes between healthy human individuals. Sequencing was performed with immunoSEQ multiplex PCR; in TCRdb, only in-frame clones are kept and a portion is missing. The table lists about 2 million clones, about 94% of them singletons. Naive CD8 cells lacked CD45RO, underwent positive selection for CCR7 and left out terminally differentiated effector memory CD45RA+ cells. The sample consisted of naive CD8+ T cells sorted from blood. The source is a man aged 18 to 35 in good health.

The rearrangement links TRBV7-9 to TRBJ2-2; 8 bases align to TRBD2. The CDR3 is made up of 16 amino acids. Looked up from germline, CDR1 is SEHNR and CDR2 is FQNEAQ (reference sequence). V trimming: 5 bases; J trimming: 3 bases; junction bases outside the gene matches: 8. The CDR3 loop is CASSVIVAGYTGELFF. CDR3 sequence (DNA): TGTGCCAGCAGCGTTATTGTAGCGGGGTACACCGGGGAGCTGTTTTTT.

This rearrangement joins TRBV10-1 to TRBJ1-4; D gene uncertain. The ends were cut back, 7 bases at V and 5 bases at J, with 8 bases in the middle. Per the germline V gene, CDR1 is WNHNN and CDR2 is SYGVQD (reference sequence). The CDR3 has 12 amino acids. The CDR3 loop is CASNRENEKLFF. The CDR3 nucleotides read TGCGCCAGCAACAGAGAGAATGAAAAACTGTTTTTT.

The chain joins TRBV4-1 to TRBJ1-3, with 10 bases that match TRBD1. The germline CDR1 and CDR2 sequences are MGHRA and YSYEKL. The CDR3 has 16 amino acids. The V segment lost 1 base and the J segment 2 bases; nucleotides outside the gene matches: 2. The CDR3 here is CASSQGGTGAGNTIYF. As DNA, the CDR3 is TGCGCCAGCAGCCAAGGCGGGACAGGGGCTGGAAACACCATATATTTT.

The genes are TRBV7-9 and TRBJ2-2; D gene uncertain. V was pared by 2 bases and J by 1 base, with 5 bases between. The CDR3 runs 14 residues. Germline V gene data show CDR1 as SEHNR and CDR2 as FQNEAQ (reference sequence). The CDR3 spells CASSLLENTGELFF. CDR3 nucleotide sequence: TGTGCCAGCAGCTTATTAGAGAACACCGGGGAGCTGTTTTTT.

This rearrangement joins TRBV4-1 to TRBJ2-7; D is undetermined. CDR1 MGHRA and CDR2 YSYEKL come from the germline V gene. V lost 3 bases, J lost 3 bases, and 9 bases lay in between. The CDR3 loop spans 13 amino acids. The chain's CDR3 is CASSQELHYEQYF. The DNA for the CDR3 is TGCGCCAGCAGCCAGGAACTCCACTACGAGCAGTACTTC.

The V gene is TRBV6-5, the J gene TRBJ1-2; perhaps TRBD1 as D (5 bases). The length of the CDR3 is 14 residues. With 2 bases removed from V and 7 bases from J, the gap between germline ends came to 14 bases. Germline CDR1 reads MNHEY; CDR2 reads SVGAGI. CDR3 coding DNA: TGTGCCAGCAGTTACGAACCGGGGGTACGTGGCTACACCTTC. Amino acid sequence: CASSYEPGVRGYTF.

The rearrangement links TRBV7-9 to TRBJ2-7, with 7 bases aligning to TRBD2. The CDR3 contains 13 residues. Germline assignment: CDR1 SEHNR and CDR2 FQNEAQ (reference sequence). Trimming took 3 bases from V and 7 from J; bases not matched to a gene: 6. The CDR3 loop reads CASSFLVGREQYF. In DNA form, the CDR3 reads TGTGCCAGCAGCTTCCTAGTCGGGAGGGAGCAGTACTTC.

The CDR3 loop reads CASSDPSGGLYQETQYF. CDR3 in DNA: TGCGCCAGCAGTGATCCTAGCGGGGGGCTGTATCAAGAGACCCAGTACTTC. The rearrangement joins TRBV10-2 to TRBJ2-5; 11 nucleotides align to TRBD2. CDR1 WSHSY and CDR2 SAAADI come from the germline V gene. V shed 3 bases, J shed 2 bases, and the junction held 8 bases outside the gene matches. This CDR3 region has 17 residues.

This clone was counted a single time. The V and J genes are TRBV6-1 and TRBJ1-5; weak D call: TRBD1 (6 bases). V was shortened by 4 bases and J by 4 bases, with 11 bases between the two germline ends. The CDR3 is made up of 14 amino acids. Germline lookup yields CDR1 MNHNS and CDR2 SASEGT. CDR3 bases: TGTGCCAGCAGTGTCCGACAGGCAAATCAGCCCCAGCATTTT. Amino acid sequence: CASSVRQANQPQHF.

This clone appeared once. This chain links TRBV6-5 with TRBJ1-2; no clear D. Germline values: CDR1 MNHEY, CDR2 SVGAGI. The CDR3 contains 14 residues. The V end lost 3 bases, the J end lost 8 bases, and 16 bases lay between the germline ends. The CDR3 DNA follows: TGTGCCAGCAGTTATGCCCTGGGTGTGGAGGGCTACACCTTC. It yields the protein CASSYALGVEGYTF.

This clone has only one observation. CDR3 DNA sequence: TGTGCCAGCAGCTTAAGCGTAGCGGGGGCGGTGGATACGCAGTATTTT. As protein: CASSLSVAGAVDTQYF. The chain is built from TRBV7-9 and TRBJ2-3, with 9 positions matching TRBD2. V shed 2 bases and J 6 bases; nucleotides not matched to a gene: 9. This CDR3 is built from 16 residues. Germline V CDR1 and CDR2: SEHNR, FQNEAQ (reference sequence).

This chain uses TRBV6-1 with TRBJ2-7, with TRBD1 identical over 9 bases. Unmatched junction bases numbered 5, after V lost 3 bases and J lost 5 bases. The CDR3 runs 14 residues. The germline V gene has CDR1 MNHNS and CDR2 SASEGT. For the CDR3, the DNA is TGTGCCAGCAGTGATGGACAGGGGTTACACGAGCAGTACTTC. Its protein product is CASSDGQGLHEQYF.

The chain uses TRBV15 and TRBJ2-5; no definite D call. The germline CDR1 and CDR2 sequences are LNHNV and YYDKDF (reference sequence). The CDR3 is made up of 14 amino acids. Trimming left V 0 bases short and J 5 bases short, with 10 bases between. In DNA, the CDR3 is TGTGCCACCAGCAGAGATAAGGTTGCTGAGACCCAGTACTTC. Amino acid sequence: CATSRDKVAETQYF.

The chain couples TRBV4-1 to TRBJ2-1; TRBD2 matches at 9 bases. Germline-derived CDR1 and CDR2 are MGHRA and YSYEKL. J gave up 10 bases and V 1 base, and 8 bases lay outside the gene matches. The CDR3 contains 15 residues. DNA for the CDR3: TGCGCCAGCAGCCAAGTGGCGGGAGGGCCGGGGGAGCAGTTCTTC. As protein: CASSQVAGGPGEQFF.

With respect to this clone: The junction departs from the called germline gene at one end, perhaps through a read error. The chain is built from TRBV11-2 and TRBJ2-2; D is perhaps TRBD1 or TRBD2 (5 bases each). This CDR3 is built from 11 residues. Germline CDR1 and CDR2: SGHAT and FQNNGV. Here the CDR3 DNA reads TGTGCCAGCAGCGCTAGAGGGGTGCTGTTTTTT. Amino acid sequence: CASSARGVLFF.

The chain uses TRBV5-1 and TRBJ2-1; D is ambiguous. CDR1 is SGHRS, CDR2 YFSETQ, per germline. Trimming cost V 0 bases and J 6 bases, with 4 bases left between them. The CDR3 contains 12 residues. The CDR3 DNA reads TGCGCCAGCAGCTTGGCCGTCAATGAGCAGTTCTTC. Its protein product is CASSLAVNEQFF.

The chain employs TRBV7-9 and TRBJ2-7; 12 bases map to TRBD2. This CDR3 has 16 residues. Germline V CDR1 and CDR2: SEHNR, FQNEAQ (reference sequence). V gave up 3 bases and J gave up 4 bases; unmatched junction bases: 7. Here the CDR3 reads CASSFLAGGPAYEQYF. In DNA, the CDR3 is TGTGCCAGCAGCTTCCTAGCGGGAGGGCCGGCGTACGAGCAGTACTTC.

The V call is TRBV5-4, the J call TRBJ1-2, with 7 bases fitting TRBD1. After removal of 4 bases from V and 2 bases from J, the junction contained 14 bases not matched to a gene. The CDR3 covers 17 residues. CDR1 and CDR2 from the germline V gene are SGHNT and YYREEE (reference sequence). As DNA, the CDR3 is TGTGCCAGCAGCCCGGGGGCCCTGACAGGGATGAACTATGGCTACACCTTC. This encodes CASSPGALTGMNYGYTF.

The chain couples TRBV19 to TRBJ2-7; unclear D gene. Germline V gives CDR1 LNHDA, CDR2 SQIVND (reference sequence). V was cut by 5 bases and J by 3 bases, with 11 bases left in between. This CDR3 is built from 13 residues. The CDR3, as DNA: TGTGCCAGTAGTCTTAGTCTCCTCTACGAGCAGTACTTC. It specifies CASSLSLLYEQYF.

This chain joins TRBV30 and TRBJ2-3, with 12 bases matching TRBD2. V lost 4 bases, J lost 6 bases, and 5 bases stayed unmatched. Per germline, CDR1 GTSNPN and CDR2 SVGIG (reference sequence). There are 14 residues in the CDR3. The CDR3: CAWTLAGGRDTQYF. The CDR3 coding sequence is TGTGCCTGGACGCTAGCGGGGGGGCGGGATACGCAGTATTTT.

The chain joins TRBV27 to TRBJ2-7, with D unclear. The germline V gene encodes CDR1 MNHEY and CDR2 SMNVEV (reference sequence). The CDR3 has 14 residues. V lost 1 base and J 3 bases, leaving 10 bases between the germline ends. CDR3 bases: TGTGCCAGCAGTTTATTGTCCGGGTTCTACGAGCAGTACTTC. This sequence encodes CASSLLSGFYEQYF.

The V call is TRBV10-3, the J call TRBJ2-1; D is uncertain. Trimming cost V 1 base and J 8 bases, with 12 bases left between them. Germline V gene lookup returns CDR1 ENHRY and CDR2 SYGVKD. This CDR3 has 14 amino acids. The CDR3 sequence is CAISEFESWDEQFF. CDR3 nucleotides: TGTGCCATCAGTGAGTTCGAATCATGGGATGAGCAGTTCTTC.

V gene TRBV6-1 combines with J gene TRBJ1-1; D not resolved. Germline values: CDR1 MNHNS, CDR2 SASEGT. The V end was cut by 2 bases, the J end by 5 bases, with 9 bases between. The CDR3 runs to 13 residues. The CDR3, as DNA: TGTGCCAGCAGTGAAACGGGTAAGACTGAAGCTTTCTTT. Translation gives CASSETGKTEAFF.

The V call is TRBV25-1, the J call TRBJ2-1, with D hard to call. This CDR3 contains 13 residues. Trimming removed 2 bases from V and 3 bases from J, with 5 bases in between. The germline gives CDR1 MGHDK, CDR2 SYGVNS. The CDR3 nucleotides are TGTGCCAGCAGTGAAGGCTTCTACAATGAGCAGTTCTTC. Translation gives CASSEGFYNEQFF.

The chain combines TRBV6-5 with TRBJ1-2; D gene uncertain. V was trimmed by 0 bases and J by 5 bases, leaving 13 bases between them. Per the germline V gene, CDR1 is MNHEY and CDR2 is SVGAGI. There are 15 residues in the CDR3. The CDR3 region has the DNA TGTGCCAGCAGTTACTCCAAGGGAAGCTATTATGGCTACACCTTC. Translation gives CASSYSKGSYYGYTF.

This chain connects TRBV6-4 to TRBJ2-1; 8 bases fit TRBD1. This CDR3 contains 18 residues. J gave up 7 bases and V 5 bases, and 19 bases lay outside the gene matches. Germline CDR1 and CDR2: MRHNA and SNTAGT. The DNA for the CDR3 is TGTGCCAGCAGTAAGCCATTTCTCGGACAGGGTACTCGGAATGAGCAGTTCTTC. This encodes CASSKPFLGQGTRNEQFF.

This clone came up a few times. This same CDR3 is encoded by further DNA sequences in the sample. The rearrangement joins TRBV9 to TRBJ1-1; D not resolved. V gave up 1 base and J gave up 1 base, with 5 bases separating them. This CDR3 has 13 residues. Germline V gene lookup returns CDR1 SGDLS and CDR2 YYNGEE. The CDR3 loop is CASSVSGNTEAFF. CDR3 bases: TGTGCCAGCAGCGTATCAGGGAACACTGAAGCTTTCTTT. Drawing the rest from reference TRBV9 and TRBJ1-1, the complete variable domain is DSGVTQTPKHLITATGQRVTLRCSPRSGDLSVYWYQQSLDQGLQFLIQYYNGEERAKGNILERFSAQQFPDLHSELNLSSLELGDSALYFCASSVSGNTEAFFGQGTRLTVV.

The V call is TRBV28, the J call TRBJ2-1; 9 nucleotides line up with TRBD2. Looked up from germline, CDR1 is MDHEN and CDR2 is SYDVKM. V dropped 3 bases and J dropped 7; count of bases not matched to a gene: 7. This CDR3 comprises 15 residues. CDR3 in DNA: TGTGCCAGCAGTTTTTTGTCTAGCGGGGTTAATGAGCAGTTCTTC. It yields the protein CASSFLSSGVNEQFF. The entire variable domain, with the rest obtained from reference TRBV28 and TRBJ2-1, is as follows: DVKVTQSSRYLVKRTGEKVFLECVQDMDHENMFWYRQDPGLGLRLIYFSYDVKMKEKGDIPEGYSVSREKKERFSLILESASTNQTSMYLCASSFLSSGVNEQFFGPGTRLTVL.

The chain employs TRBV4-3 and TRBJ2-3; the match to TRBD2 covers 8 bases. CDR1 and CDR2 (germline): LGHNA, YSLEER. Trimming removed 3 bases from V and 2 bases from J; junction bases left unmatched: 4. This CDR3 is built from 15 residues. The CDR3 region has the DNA TGCGCCAGCAGCCATAGCGGGACCAACACAGATACGCAGTATTTT. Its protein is CASSHSGTNTDTQYF.

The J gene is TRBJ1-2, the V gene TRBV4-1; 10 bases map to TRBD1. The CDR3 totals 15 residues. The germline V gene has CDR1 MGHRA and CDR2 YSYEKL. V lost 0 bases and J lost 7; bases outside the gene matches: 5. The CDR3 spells CASSQERDRGFGYTF. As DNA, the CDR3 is TGCGCCAGCAGCCAAGAAAGGGACAGGGGTTTTGGCTACACCTTC.